The 32 T cell receptor beta chains reported below all come from one sample, sequenced in a study of T cell clonotyping in hematopoietic cell transplantation (dated by TCRdb to about 2021). The method was the immunoSEQ multiplex PCR assay. TCRdb mirrors the immuneACCESS table, restricted to in-frame sequences. Some clones are absent from its copies; in checked studies, under half trace to an unresolved V gene, and the reason for the others is unknown. For this sample there are tens of thousands of clones; 65% to 90% appear just once. The ten top clones hold 24% of the sample. In light of the paper, this sample's time point label describes: recipient sample about 28 days before transplant, after cytoreduction. The material sequenced was peripheral blood mononuclear cells, taken before stem cell transplant. The origin of the receptors is a woman aged 55-69 years with acute myeloid leukemia. Some clones in this sample may be carry-over from other donors' samples.

J is TRBJ1-2 and V is TRBV6-5, with D maybe TRBD1 (5 bases). Germline CDR1 is MNHEY and CDR2 is SVGAGI. The CDR3 runs to 15 residues. The V end lost 7 bases, the J end lost 0 bases, and 15 bases lay between the germline ends. DNA of the CDR3: TGTGCCAGCAAATTGTGGGGGGGGTCTAACTATGGCTACACCTTC. It translates to CASKLWGGSNYGYTF.

This clone is medium-sized in the sample. The chain is built from TRBV11-2 and TRBJ1-4; TRBD1 agrees at 9 bases. V trimming: 5 bases; J trimming: 8 bases; junction bases outside the gene matches: 6. In germline, CDR1 is SGHAT, CDR2 FQNNGV. This CDR3 has 14 amino acids. Here the CDR3 DNA reads TGTGCCAGCAGCCCCGGGACAGGGTGGGAAAAACTGTTTTTT. Protein product: CASSPGTGWEKLFF.

This clone was counted a single time. The chain recombines TRBV29-1 with TRBJ2-7; TRBD1 agrees at 7 bases. The trim removed 1 base at V and 0 bases at J, leaving 3 bases unmatched. The V gene's germline CDR1 is SQVTM and CDR2 ANQGSEA. The CDR3 totals 14 residues. The CDR3 bases are TGCAGCGTTGAAGTGACAGGGAACTCCTACGAGCAGTACTTC. Protein: CSVEVTGNSYEQYF.

The chain recombines TRBV4-3 with TRBJ2-7; D perhaps matches TRBD2 (7 bases). Germline V gives CDR1 LGHNA, CDR2 YSLEER. The CDR3 totals 19 residues. V lost 0 bases to trimming and J lost 2 bases, with 23 bases between them. CDR3 nucleotide sequence: TGCGCCAGCAGCCAAGAGTTAGGCGGGGGCGGCGTTTTACCCTACGAGCAGTACTTC. It encodes CASSQELGGGGVLPYEQYF.

The chain joins TRBV27 to TRBJ1-1; no reliable D call. The CDR3 extends over 15 amino acids. V shed 0 bases and J shed 0 bases, with 8 bases lying between them. CDR1 MNHEY and CDR2 SMNVEV come from the germline V gene (reference sequence). The CDR3 coding sequence is TGTGCCAGCAGTTTATCCGCAGCCATGAACACTGAAGCTTTCTTT. This codes for CASSLSAAMNTEAFF.

This chain links TRBV11-2 with TRBJ2-1; the match to TRBD2 covers 8 bases. V lost 2 bases, J lost 0 bases, and 6 bases stayed unmatched. CDR1 and CDR2 (germline): SGHAT, FQNNGV. The CDR3 sequence is 17 residues long. The CDR3 nucleotides are TGTGCCAGCAGCTTAACCGGGGGGGCCAACTCCTACAATGAGCAGTTCTTC. It specifies CASSLTGGANSYNEQFF.

The V gene is TRBV6-5, the J gene TRBJ2-7; 8 nucleotides match TRBD1. After removal of 4 bases from V and 3 bases from J, the junction contained 5 bases not matched to a gene. The length of the CDR3 is 14 residues. Germline-derived CDR1 and CDR2 are MNHEY and SVGAGI. Here the CDR3 DNA reads TGTGCCAGCAGTTCCTCAGGGGGCGGCTACGAGCAGTACTTC. The encoded protein is CASSSSGGGYEQYF.

This rearrangement joins TRBV6-1 to TRBJ1-6, with D uncertain. CDR3 length: 17 residues. The ends were cut back, 4 bases at V and 0 bases at J, with 13 bases in the middle. The germline CDR1 and CDR2 sequences are MNHNS and SASEGT. The CDR3 reads CASSGTLTSSYNSPLHF. CDR3 nucleotides: TGTGCCAGCAGTGGGACCCTGACAAGCTCCTATAATTCACCCCTCCACTTT.

This clone showed up just once. The chain joins TRBV19 to TRBJ1-1; D perhaps matches TRBD1 (6 bases). The germline gives CDR1 LNHDA, CDR2 SQIVND (reference sequence). Trimming pared 7 bases from V and 0 bases from J, leaving 9 bases between. CDR3 length: 13 residues. The CDR3: CASKDRLNTEAFF. The CDR3 bases are TGTGCCAGTAAAGACAGGCTGAACACTGAAGCTTTCTTT. The complete variable domain, with remaining parts taken from reference TRBV19 and TRBJ1-1, reads DGGITQSPKYLFRKEGQNVTLSCEQNLNHDAMYWYRQDPGQGLRLIYYSQIVNDFQKGDIAEGYSVSREKKESFPLTVTSAQKNPTAFYLCASKDRLNTEAFFGQGTRLTVV.

The chain carries TRBV19 and TRBJ2-7, with D uncertain. The V end was cut by 5 bases, the J end by 2 bases, with 10 bases between. The CDR3 extends over 13 amino acids. Looked up from germline, CDR1 is LNHDA and CDR2 is SQIVND (reference sequence). CDR3 amino acids: CASSPGAPYEQYF. DNA of the CDR3: TGTGCCAGTAGTCCTGGAGCCCCCTACGAGCAGTACTTC.

The chain employs TRBV28 and TRBJ1-1; weak D call: TRBD1 (6 bases). Germline V gene sequence: CDR1 MDHEN, CDR2 SYDVKM. V lost 5 bases and J lost 0, with 13 bases in between. The CDR3 is 15 residues long. The CDR3 reads CASSLRGQMNTEAFF. Written as DNA, the CDR3 is TGTGCCAGCAGTCTCCGAGGACAGATGAACACTGAAGCTTTCTTT.

The chain links TRBV6-5 to TRBJ1-5; no reliable D call. The V and J ends lost 4 bases and 7 bases respectively, with 11 bases between them. This CDR3 has 13 residues. Germline CDR1 MNHEY, CDR2 SVGAGI. CDR3 amino acids: CASSWTSDQPQHF. CDR3 DNA: TGTGCCAGCAGTTGGACCTCCGACCAGCCCCAGCATTTT.

The chain couples TRBV19 to TRBJ2-1; D is unclear. The ends were cut back, 6 bases at V and 8 bases at J, with 17 bases in the middle. Germline lookup yields CDR1 LNHDA and CDR2 SQIVND (reference sequence). The CDR3 runs 14 residues. The CDR3 nucleotides are TGTGCCAGTAGCCTGGACCACCCCAGCCATGAGCAGTTCTTC. Encoded protein: CASSLDHPSHEQFF.

The chain recombines TRBV6-6 with TRBJ2-4; D ambiguous. V lost 6 bases, J lost 1 base, and 13 bases lay in between. CDR3 length: 15 residues. Germline loops: CDR1 MNHNY, CDR2 SVGAGI (reference sequence). CDR3 in amino acids: CASSREPIAKNIQYF. CDR3 bases: TGTGCCAGCAGCCGAGAACCCATTGCCAAAAACATTCAGTACTTC.

For the CDR3, the DNA is TGTGCCAGCAGTCGGACAGGCTATGGCTACACCTTC. As protein: CASSRTGYGYTF. V gene TRBV28 combines with J gene TRBJ1-2; 7 positions agree with TRBD1. Germline CDR1 and CDR2: MDHEN and SYDVKM. V was pared by 5 bases and J by 4 bases, with 1 base of the junction left unmatched. The CDR3 runs 12 residues.

The count of this clone is one. V gene TRBV11-2 combines with J gene TRBJ2-7; D possibly corresponds to TRBD1 (6 bases). This CDR3 comprises 16 residues. V was clipped by 6 bases and J by 3 bases, with 21 bases between them. CDR1 and CDR2 (germline): SGHAT, FQNNGV. CDR3 nucleotide sequence: TGTGCCAGCAGTTTACCCCTTGGGGGCCGCCTCTACGAGCAGTACTTC. It specifies CASSLPLGGRLYEQYF.

The rearrangement uses TRBV7-9 and TRBJ2-1; D call uncertain. Germline V gene lookup returns CDR1 SEHNR and CDR2 FQNEAQ (reference sequence). The CDR3 loop spans 13 amino acids. The germline V and J ends were trimmed by 1 base and 7 bases, with 8 bases remaining between them. This chain's CDR3 is CASSLDLANEQFF. In DNA, the CDR3 is TGTGCCAGCAGCTTAGACCTGGCGAATGAGCAGTTCTTC. The full variable domain, its missing parts supplied by reference TRBV7-9 and TRBJ2-1, is DTGVSQNPRHKITKRGQNVTFRCDPISEHNRLYWYRQTLGQGPEFLTYFQNEAQLEKSRLLSDRFSAERPKGSFSTLEIQRTEQGDSAMYLCASSLDLANEQFFGPGTRLTVL.

The rearrangement links TRBV7-2 to TRBJ1-2; no firm D call. The CDR3 is 16 amino acids. Germline assignment: CDR1 SGHTA and CDR2 FQGNSA. V was pared by 1 base and J by 4 bases, with 16 bases between. The CDR3: CASSLVGADRSYGYTF. As DNA, the CDR3 is TGTGCCAGCAGCTTAGTAGGAGCCGACCGTTCCTATGGCTACACCTTC.

V is TRBV28 and J is TRBJ1-2; possible D gene TRBD1, 5 bases. Germline CDR1 and CDR2: MDHEN and SYDVKM. The CDR3 consists of 16 residues. With 1 base removed from V and 8 bases from J, the gap between germline ends came to 20 bases. CDR3: CASSLFGRGRGEGYTF. The CDR3 DNA follows: TGTGCCAGCAGTTTATTCGGGCGTGGTCGGGGGGAAGGCTACACCTTC.

The V call is TRBV2, the J call TRBJ1-1; TRBD1 is a possible D gene (5 bases). There are 14 residues in the CDR3. Germline V gives CDR1 SNHLY, CDR2 FYNNEI. V was pared by 8 bases and J by 0 bases, with 13 bases between. The CDR3 nucleotides are TGTGCCAGCTTCGGGCGGGGGGTGAACACTGAAGCTTTCTTT. Encoded protein: CASFGRGVNTEAFF. The full variable domain, with the rest looked up from reference TRBV2 and TRBJ1-1, is EPEVTQTPSHQVTQMGQEVILRCVPISNHLYFYWYRQILGQKVEFLVSFYNNEISEKSEIFDDQFSVERPDGSNFTLKIRSTKLEDSAMYFCASFGRGVNTEAFFGQGTRLTVV.

V gene TRBV27 combines with J gene TRBJ2-1; 9 bases map to TRBD2. This CDR3 region has 15 residues. The V and J ends lost 2 bases and 4 bases, in that order; junction bases with no gene match: 3. The germline V gene has CDR1 MNHEY and CDR2 SMNVEV (reference sequence). The DNA for the CDR3 is TGTGCCAGCAGTTTAGGGACTAGCCCGTACAATGAGCAGTTCTTC. Encoded protein: CASSLGTSPYNEQFF.

V gene TRBV5-1 combines with J gene TRBJ2-5; possibly TRBD1 or TRBD2 for D (5 bases each). This CDR3 has 15 amino acids. V lost 0 bases and J 3 bases, leaving 12 bases between the germline ends. CDR1 and CDR2 (germline): SGHRS, YFSETQ. Written as DNA, the CDR3 is TGCGCCAGCAGCTTGGCAGGGAGCAGGGAAGAGACCCAGTACTTC. Translation: CASSLAGSREETQYF.

The chain is built from TRBV28 and TRBJ2-7, with TRBD2 identical over 9 bases. CDR3 size: 14 residues. Germline V gene sequence: CDR1 MDHEN, CDR2 SYDVKM. Trimming took 5 bases from V and 3 from J; bases not matched to a gene: 5. The CDR3 reads CASSAGTSRYEQYF. The CDR3, as DNA: TGTGCCAGCAGTGCCGGGACTAGCCGCTACGAGCAGTACTTC.

This sequence joins TRBV27 and TRBJ2-5, with 10 positions matching TRBD2. Germline-derived CDR1 and CDR2 are MNHEY and SMNVEV (reference sequence). Unmatched junction bases numbered 17, after V lost 3 bases and J lost 7 bases. The CDR3 has 18 residues. CDR3 sequence (DNA): TGTGCCAGCAGTTTTGGGCTAGCGGGAGCGGGAGGGGTAGGGACCCAGTACTTC. As protein: CASSFGLAGAGGVGTQYF.

This clone was seen a single time. The CDR3 sequence: CASSWVANTEAFF. CDR3 bases: TGTGCCAGCAGTTGGGTGGCTAACACTGAAGCTTTCTTT. The chain combines TRBV27 with TRBJ1-1; D is undetermined. V lost 4 bases and J 2 bases, leaving 8 bases between the germline ends. CDR1 and CDR2 (germline): MNHEY, SMNVEV (reference sequence). The CDR3 consists of 13 residues.

The genes are TRBV5-4 and TRBJ1-2, with 12 positions matching TRBD1. J lost 13 bases, V lost 3 bases, and 4 bases had no gene match. CDR1 and CDR2 from the germline V gene are SGHNT and YYREEE (reference sequence). This CDR3 contains 12 residues. For the CDR3, the DNA is TGTGCCAGCAGCTGGGACAGGGGGCTAACCACCTTC. This codes for CASSWDRGLTTF.

This sequence joins TRBV6-5 and TRBJ1-3; TRBD1 might be the D (5 bases). V dropped 7 bases and J dropped 1 base, with 14 bases sitting between them. The CDR3 has 15 residues. Looked up from germline, CDR1 is MNHEY and CDR2 is SVGAGI. Here the CDR3 DNA reads TGTGCCAGCACTACCGGTTGGGGGTCTGGAAACACCATATATTTT. Amino acids: CASTTGWGSGNTIYF.

The V and J genes are TRBV5-6 and TRBJ1-1; no definite D call. This CDR3 has 12 residues. With 5 bases removed from V and 5 bases from J, the gap between germline ends came to 10 bases. Germline assignment: CDR1 SGHDT and CDR2 YYEEEE. CDR3 coding DNA: TGTGCCAGCAGTTGGGGTTTTACTGAAGCTTTCTTT. Amino acids: CASSWGFTEAFF.

V gene TRBV7-2 combines with J gene TRBJ1-4, with 9 bases fitting TRBD1. There are 15 residues in the CDR3. Germline lookup yields CDR1 SGHTA and CDR2 FQGNSA. J lost 7 bases, V lost 4 bases, and 7 bases had no gene match. CDR3 loop: CASSSRQGGSEKLFF. The CDR3 DNA follows: TGTGCCAGCAGCTCACGACAGGGGGGAAGTGAAAAACTGTTTTTT.

This chain connects TRBV27 to TRBJ2-5; 7 nucleotides align to TRBD1. In germline, CDR1 is MNHEY, CDR2 SMNVEV (reference sequence). V trimming: 5 bases; J trimming: 4 bases; junction bases outside the gene matches: 7. The CDR3 runs 14 residues. In DNA, the CDR3 is TGTGCCAGCAGTAGACAGGGTGCTCGAGAGACCCAGTACTTC. This encodes CASSRQGARETQYF.

This chain links TRBV28 with TRBJ1-5, with D maybe TRBD1 (5 bases). Germline CDR1 reads MDHEN; CDR2 reads SYDVKM. V lost 3 bases, J lost 10 bases, and 16 bases lay in between. The CDR3 extends over 14 amino acids. DNA of the CDR3: TGTGCCAGCAGTTTCGGCAGGGAGGGGCAACCCCAGCATTTT. It is translated as CASSFGREGQPQHF. Using reference TRBV28 and TRBJ1-5 for the parts outside the CDR3, the full variable domain is DVKVTQSSRYLVKRTGEKVFLECVQDMDHENMFWYRQDPGLGLRLIYFSYDVKMKEKGDIPEGYSVSREKKERFSLILESASTNQTSMYLCASSFGREGQPQHFGDGTRLSIL.

The table lists this clone with a count of one. The rearrangement joins TRBV7-8 to TRBJ2-7; 13 bases fit TRBD2. Germline CDR1 SGHVS, CDR2 FQNEAQ. This CDR3 has 15 amino acids. Trimming took 6 bases from V and 4 from J; bases not matched to a gene: 6. The CDR3 nucleotides are TGTGCCAGCAGGCGGACTAGCGGGGGTGGGTACGAGCAGTACTTC. It specifies CASRRTSGGGYEQYF.